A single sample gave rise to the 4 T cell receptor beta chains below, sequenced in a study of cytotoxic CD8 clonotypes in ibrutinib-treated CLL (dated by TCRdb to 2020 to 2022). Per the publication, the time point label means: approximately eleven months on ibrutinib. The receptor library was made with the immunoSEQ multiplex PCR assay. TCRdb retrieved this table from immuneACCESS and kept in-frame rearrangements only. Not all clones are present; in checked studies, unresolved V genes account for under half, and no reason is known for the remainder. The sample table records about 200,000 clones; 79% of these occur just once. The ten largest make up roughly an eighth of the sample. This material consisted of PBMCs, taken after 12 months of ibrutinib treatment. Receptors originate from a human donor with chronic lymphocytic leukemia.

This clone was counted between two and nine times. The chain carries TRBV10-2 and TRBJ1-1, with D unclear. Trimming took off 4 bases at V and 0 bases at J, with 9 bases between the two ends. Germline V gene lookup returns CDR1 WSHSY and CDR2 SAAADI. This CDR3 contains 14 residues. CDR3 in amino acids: CASSAITMNTEAFF. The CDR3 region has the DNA TGCGCCAGCAGTGCAATCACCATGAACACTGAAGCTTTCTTT.

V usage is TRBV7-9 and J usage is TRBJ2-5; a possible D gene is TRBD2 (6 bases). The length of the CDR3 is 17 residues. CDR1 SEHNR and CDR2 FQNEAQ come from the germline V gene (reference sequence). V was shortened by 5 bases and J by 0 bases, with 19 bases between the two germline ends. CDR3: CASSLRGRRGYQETQYF. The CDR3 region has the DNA TGTGCCAGCAGCCTGAGGGGTAGGAGGGGTTACCAAGAGACCCAGTACTTC.

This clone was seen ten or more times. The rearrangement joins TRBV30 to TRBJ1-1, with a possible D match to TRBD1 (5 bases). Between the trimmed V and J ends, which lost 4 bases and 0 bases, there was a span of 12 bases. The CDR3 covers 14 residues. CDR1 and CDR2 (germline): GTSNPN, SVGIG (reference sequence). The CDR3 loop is CAWTQGLMNTEAFF. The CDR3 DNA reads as TGTGCCTGGACTCAGGGTCTCATGAACACTGAAGCTTTCTTT. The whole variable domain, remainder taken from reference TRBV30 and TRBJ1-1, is SQTIHQWPATLVQPVGSPLSLECTVEGTSNPNLYWYRQAAGRGLQLLFYSVGIGQISSEVPQNLSASRPQDRQFILSSKKLLLSDSGFYLCAWTQGLMNTEAFFGQGTRLTVV.

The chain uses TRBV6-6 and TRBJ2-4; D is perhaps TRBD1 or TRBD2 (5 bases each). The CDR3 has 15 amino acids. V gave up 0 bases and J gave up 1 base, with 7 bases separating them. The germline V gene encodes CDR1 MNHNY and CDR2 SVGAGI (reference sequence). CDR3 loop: CASSYSWGAKNIQYF. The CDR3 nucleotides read TGTGCCAGCAGTTACTCATGGGGGGCCAAAAACATTCAGTACTTC.